The 2 T cell receptor beta chains presented below share a single source sample, sequenced in a study of T cell responses to AZD1222 COVID-19 vaccine. Generated by immunoSEQ multiplex PCR, the TCRdb table keeps only in-frame clones and is missing some. The sample has 56,000 or so clones, 88% seen once. Material: peripheral blood, obtained on day 0 of AZD1222 vaccination. All receptors derive from an adult in good health.

The chain uses TRBV3-1 (or the pseudogene TRBV3-2) and TRBJ2-4; 7 bases fit TRBD2. This CDR3 spans 15 amino acids. CDR1 is LGHDT and CDR2 is YNNKEL in the germline V gene (reference sequence). Losses at the gene ends were 4 bases for V and 7 bases for J; bases not matched to a gene: 10. Written as DNA, the CDR3 is TGTGCCAGCAGCCCCCCCGGGGGGTGGGGGAACATTCAGTACTTC. As protein: CASSPPGGWGNIQYF.

The rearrangement links TRBV27 to TRBJ1-2; the match to TRBD1 covers 9 bases. From germline, CDR1 is MNHEY and CDR2 SMNVEV (reference sequence). V shed 7 bases and J 5 bases; nucleotides not matched to a gene: 8. The CDR3 is 14 amino acids. This CDR3 reads CASKRQGGNYGYTF. CDR3 DNA sequence: TGTGCCAGCAAACGACAGGGGGGGAATTATGGCTACACCTTC.